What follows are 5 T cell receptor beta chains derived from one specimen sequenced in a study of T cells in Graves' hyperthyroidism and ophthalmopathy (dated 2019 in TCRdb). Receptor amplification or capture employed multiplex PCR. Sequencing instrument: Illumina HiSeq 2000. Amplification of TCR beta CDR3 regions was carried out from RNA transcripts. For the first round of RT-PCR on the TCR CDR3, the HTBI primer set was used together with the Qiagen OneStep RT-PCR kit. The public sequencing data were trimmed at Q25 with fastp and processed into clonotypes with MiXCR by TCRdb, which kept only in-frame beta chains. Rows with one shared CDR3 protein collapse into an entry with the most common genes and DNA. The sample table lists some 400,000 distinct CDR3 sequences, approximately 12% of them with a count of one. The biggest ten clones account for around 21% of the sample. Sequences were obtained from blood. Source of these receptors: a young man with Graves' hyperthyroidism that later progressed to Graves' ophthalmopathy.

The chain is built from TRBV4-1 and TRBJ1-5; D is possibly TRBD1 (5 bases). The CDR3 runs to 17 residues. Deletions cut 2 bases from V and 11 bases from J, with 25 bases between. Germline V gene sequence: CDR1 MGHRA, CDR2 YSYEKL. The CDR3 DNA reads TGCGCCAGCAGCCAACATACTCCAGGGCCCTGGGATATGTCCCAGCATTTT. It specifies CASSQHTPGPWDMSQHF.

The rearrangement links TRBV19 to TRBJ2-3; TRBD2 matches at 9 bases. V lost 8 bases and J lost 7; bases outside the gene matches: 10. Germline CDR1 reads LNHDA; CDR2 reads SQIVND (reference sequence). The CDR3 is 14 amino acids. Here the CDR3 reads CASSTAGGPHTQYF. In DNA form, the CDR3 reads TGTGCCAGTTCAACGGCGGGGGGGCCCCATACGCAGTATTTT. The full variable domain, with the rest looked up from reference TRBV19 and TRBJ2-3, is DGGITQSPKYLFRKEGQNVTLSCEQNLNHDAMYWYRQDPGQGLRLIYYSQIVNDFQKGDIAEGYSVSREKKESFPLTVTSAQKNPTAFYLCASSTAGGPHTQYFGPGTRLTVL.

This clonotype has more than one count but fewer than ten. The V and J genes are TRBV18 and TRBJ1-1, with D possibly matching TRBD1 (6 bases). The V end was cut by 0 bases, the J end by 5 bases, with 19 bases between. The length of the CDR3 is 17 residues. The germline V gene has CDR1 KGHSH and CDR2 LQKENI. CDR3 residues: CASSPPGRGRTGTEAFF. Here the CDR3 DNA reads TGTGCCAGCTCACCACCGGGCAGGGGACGGACTGGAACTGAAGCTTTCTTT.

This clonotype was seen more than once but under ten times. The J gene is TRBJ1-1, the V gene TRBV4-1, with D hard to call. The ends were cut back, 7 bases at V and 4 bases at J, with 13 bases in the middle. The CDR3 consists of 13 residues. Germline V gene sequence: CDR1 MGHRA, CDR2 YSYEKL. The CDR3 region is CASKNPGSTEAFF. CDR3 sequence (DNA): TGCGCCAGCAAAAACCCTGGGAGCACTGAAGCTTTCTTT.

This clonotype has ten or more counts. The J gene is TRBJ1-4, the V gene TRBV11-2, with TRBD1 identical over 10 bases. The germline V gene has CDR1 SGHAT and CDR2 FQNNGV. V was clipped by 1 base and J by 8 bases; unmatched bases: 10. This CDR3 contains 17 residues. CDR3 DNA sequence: TGTGCCAGCAGCTTAGGCTCCGGGACAGGGGTTACGGAAAAACTGTTTTTT. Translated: CASSLGSGTGVTEKLFF.